Presented here are 27 T cell receptor beta chains from one specimen sequenced in a study of blood T cell repertoires in COVID-19. The assay was immunoSEQ multiplex PCR, and TCRdb's table has in-frame clones only and misses some. Among fewer than 150,000 clones, 87% were seen once, and the ten largest hold more than 4%. Sequencing was carried out using peripheral blood. These receptors came from a woman in her thirties or forties with acute or convalescent COVID-19.

The genes are TRBV19 and TRBJ1-1, with 9 nucleotides matching TRBD1. With V trimmed by 0 bases and J by 1 base, 3 bases remained unmatched. From germline, CDR1 is LNHDA and CDR2 SQIVND (reference sequence). This CDR3 is built from 16 residues. The CDR3 sequence is CASSIDGTGRNTEAFF. The CDR3 DNA reads TGTGCCAGTAGTATAGATGGGACAGGGAGGAACACTGAAGCTTTCTTT.

The genes are TRBV19 and TRBJ1-2; 9 bases agree with TRBD1. CDR3 size: 14 residues. V dropped 2 bases and J dropped 8; count of bases not matched to a gene: 6. The germline gives CDR1 LNHDA, CDR2 SQIVND (reference sequence). CDR3 DNA: TGTGCCAGTAGTATACTACAGGGGGCGGAGGGCTACACCTTC. Translation: CASSILQGAEGYTF.

V is TRBV6-5 and J is TRBJ2-1; 9 nucleotides agree with TRBD2. The length of the CDR3 is 15 residues. V lost 7 bases, J lost 7 bases, and 11 bases stayed unmatched. Germline-derived CDR1 and CDR2 are MNHEY and SVGAGI. In DNA, the CDR3 is TGTGCCAGCACCCCGCGAGCTAGCGGGAAGAATGAGCAGTTCTTC. Amino acids: CASTPRASGKNEQFF.

In nucleotides, the CDR3 is TGTGCCTGGACAGGGGGTTTCAATTCACCCCTCCACTTT. It codes for CAWTGGFNSPLHF. The J gene is TRBJ1-6, the V gene TRBV30, with 7 bases fitting TRBD1. V shed 4 bases, J shed 7 bases, and the junction held 4 bases outside the gene matches. The CDR3 runs to 13 residues. Germline V gives CDR1 GTSNPN, CDR2 SVGIG (reference sequence).

The rearrangement uses TRBV27 and TRBJ2-2; D gene uncertain. CDR1 MNHEY and CDR2 SMNVEV come from the germline V gene (reference sequence). The CDR3 length is 13 residues. V was clipped by 6 bases and J by 4 bases, with 9 bases between them. The CDR3 nucleotides read TGTGCCAGCAGCCCCACTTCCACCGGGGAGCTGTTTTTT. Its translation is CASSPTSTGELFF.

The rearrangement links TRBV2 to TRBJ1-2; D possibly corresponds to TRBD1 (6 bases). Per the germline V gene, CDR1 is SNHLY and CDR2 is FYNNEI. The germline V and J ends were trimmed by 6 bases and 1 base, with 9 bases remaining between them. The CDR3 runs 13 residues. CDR3: CASRVRGNYGYTF. CDR3 DNA sequence: TGTGCCAGCAGGGTCAGGGGTAACTATGGCTACACCTTC.

The chain links TRBV4-3 to TRBJ2-7; tentatively, D is TRBD1 (5 bases). Trimming took off 4 bases at V and 3 bases at J, with 16 bases between the two ends. Looked up from germline, CDR1 is LGHNA and CDR2 is YSLEER. This CDR3 has 15 amino acids. This chain's CDR3 is CASSRTQGSHYEQYF. Here the CDR3 DNA reads TGCGCCAGCAGCCGAACCCAGGGATCCCACTACGAGCAGTACTTC.

The V and J genes are TRBV24-1 and TRBJ2-7, with 9 bases identical to TRBD2. V was clipped by 4 bases and J by 3 bases; unmatched bases: 15. The CDR3 loop spans 18 amino acids. The germline gives CDR1 KGHDR, CDR2 SFDVKD. CDR3 bases: TGTGCCACCAGTGACACAAGCGGGGGGCCTAAGGGGATCTACGAGCAGTACTTC. Translation: CATSDTSGGPKGIYEQYF.

The V call is TRBV6-5, the J call TRBJ2-2; D may be TRBD2 (5 bases). Per the germline V gene, CDR1 is MNHEY and CDR2 is SVGAGI. This CDR3 is 13 amino acids long. Deletions cut 7 bases from V and 7 bases from J, with 13 bases between. The CDR3 DNA follows: TGTGCCAGCAAGAGGGCTTCCAGCGGGGAGCTGTTTTTT. It yields the protein CASKRASSGELFF.

This clone was seen once. CDR3: CASSFLNRGSYNEQFF. As DNA, the CDR3 is TGTGCCAGCAGCTTCCTTAACAGGGGGTCCTACAATGAGCAGTTCTTC. V usage is TRBV5-4 and J usage is TRBJ2-1, with 8 bases lining up with TRBD1. With 2 bases clipped from V and 1 base from J, the junction kept 5 bases outside the gene matches. This CDR3 has 16 amino acids. Germline CDR1 SGHNT, CDR2 YYREEE (reference sequence).

The chain joins TRBV5-1 to TRBJ1-3, with a tentative D call TRBD1 (5 bases). Germline-derived CDR1 and CDR2 are SGHRS and YFSETQ. The CDR3 consists of 15 residues. The V and J ends lost 2 bases and 1 base respectively, with 10 bases between them. CDR3 in DNA: TGCGCCAGCAGCTTCGACGGGGGATCTGGAAACACCATATATTTT. Translating it yields CASSFDGGSGNTIYF.

This clone was counted only a few times. The rearrangement links TRBV12-3 or TRBV12-4 to TRBJ1-2; D is uncertain. The CDR3 spans 13 residues. V lost 5 bases, J lost 0 bases, and 7 bases lay in between. In DNA, the CDR3 is TGTGCCAGCAGTGACACAGCTAACTATGGCTACACCTTC. This gives the protein CASSDTANYGYTF.

The rearrangement uses TRBV3-1 (or the pseudogene TRBV3-2) and TRBJ1-2; D is possibly TRBD1 (5 bases). The ends were cut back, 3 bases at V and 7 bases at J, with 18 bases in the middle. This CDR3 has 15 amino acids. Germline lookup yields CDR1 LGHDT and CDR2 YNNKEL (reference sequence). CDR3 loop: CASSHLGGGSGGYTF. In DNA form, the CDR3 reads TGTGCCAGCAGCCACTTGGGGGGAGGATCCGGTGGCTACACCTTC.

V usage is TRBV10-3 and J usage is TRBJ1-1; D gene uncertain. Germline CDR1 ENHRY, CDR2 SYGVKD. Between the trimmed V and J ends, which lost 0 bases and 9 bases, there was a span of 8 bases. This CDR3 comprises 12 residues. This CDR3 is CAISESSSKAFF. The CDR3 DNA follows: TGTGCCATCAGTGAGTCGAGCTCAAAAGCTTTCTTT.

The genes are TRBV28 and TRBJ2-1; 12 bases are shared with TRBD2. V was clipped by 3 bases and J by 6 bases; unmatched bases: 9. The CDR3 is 17 residues long. Germline values: CDR1 MDHEN, CDR2 SYDVKM. The CDR3 is CASSLGGLAGGINEQFF. The CDR3 bases are TGTGCCAGCAGTTTGGGGGGACTAGCGGGCGGCATCAATGAGCAGTTCTTC. Full variable domain (outside the CDR3, taken from reference TRBV28 and TRBJ2-1): DVKVTQSSRYLVKRTGEKVFLECVQDMDHENMFWYRQDPGLGLRLIYFSYDVKMKEKGDIPEGYSVSREKKERFSLILESASTNQTSMYLCASSLGGLAGGINEQFFGPGTRLTVL.

The V gene is TRBV2, the J gene TRBJ1-2, with 9 bases fitting TRBD1. After removal of 6 bases from V and 8 bases from J, the junction contained 13 bases not matched to a gene. The CDR3 totals 15 residues. Germline-derived CDR1 and CDR2 are SNHLY and FYNNEI. CDR3 DNA sequence: TGTGCCAGCAGATCGACAGGGGGTGGTTCTATCGGCTACACCTTC. Its protein is CASRSTGGGSIGYTF.

The J gene is TRBJ2-3, the V gene TRBV5-1; 7 nucleotides align to TRBD2. CDR1 and CDR2 from the germline V gene are SGHRS and YFSETQ. This CDR3 is 16 amino acids long. J was trimmed by 3 bases and V by 3 bases; bases with no gene match: 10. The DNA for the CDR3 is TGCGCCAGCAGCTCCCTGGGGGGGAGCGTAACAGATACGCAGTATTTT. Translated: CASSSLGGSVTDTQYF.

The gene calls are TRBV7-9 and TRBJ1-5; D call uncertain. Trimming removed 4 bases from V and 0 bases from J, with 7 bases in between. CDR1 SEHNR and CDR2 FQNEAQ come from the germline V gene (reference sequence). This CDR3 spans 14 amino acids. In DNA, the CDR3 is TGTGCCAGCAGCTCCCAATTTAGCAATCAGCCCCAGCATTTT. This codes for CASSSQFSNQPQHF.

V and J are TRBV5-1 and TRBJ2-3, with TRBD1 matching over 9 bases. The V and J ends lost 0 bases and 1 base, in that order; junction bases with no gene match: 6. The length of the CDR3 is 17 residues. The germline V gene has CDR1 SGHRS and CDR2 YFSETQ. The CDR3 DNA is TGCGCCAGCAGCTTGGAGGACAGGGGAGGGGGCACAGATACGCAGTATTTT. This translates into CASSLEDRGGGTDTQYF.

CDR3 nucleotide sequence: TGTGCTAAAGAGGAGTTCAAGGGGGTCGAGCAGTACTTC. Translating it yields CAKEEFKGVEQYF. The chain carries TRBV7-9 and TRBJ2-7; maybe TRBD1 (6 bases). Germline V lookup: CDR1 SEHNR, CDR2 FQNEAQ (reference sequence). The CDR3 contains 13 residues.

This chain connects TRBV7-6 to TRBJ2-1, with 9 bases matching TRBD1. Germline CDR1 reads SGHVS; CDR2 reads FNYEAQ. J was trimmed by 1 base and V by 8 bases; bases with no gene match: 15. This CDR3 is built from 18 residues. The CDR3 DNA reads TGTGCCAGCGCCCCAAACCCGGGACAGGGAGGATCCTACAATGAGCAGTTCTTC. This gives the protein CASAPNPGQGGSYNEQFF.

The chain uses TRBV7-2 and TRBJ1-2; 7 nucleotides line up with TRBD1. V was clipped by 5 bases and J by 8 bases; unmatched bases: 5. The CDR3 loop spans 12 amino acids. Germline V gene sequence: CDR1 SGHTA, CDR2 FQGNSA. CDR3: CASSPGQSGYTF. Written as DNA, the CDR3 is TGTGCCAGCAGCCCGGGACAGTCGGGCTACACCTTC.

This clone has only a few counts. The chain has TRBV5-1 and TRBJ1-2; possible D gene TRBD1, 5 bases. The CDR3 has 13 residues. CDR1 is SGHRS and CDR2 is YFSETQ in the germline V gene. V gave up 1 base and J gave up 8 bases, with 12 bases separating them. For the CDR3, the DNA is TGCGCCAGCAGCTTGCCGGGGGACGGGGGCTACACCTTC. Translated: CASSLPGDGGYTF. Together with reference TRBV5-1 and TRBJ1-2, the CDR3 gives the full variable domain: KAGVTQTPRYLIKTRGQQVTLSCSPISGHRSVSWYQQTPGQGLQFLFEYFSETQRNKGNFPGRFSGRQFSNSRSEMNVSTLELGDSALYLCASSLPGDGGYTFGSGTRLTVV.

The V gene is TRBV25-1, the J gene TRBJ2-7, with TRBD2 matching 13 bases. Germline CDR1 reads MGHDK; CDR2 reads SYGVNS. The junction had 4 bases not matched to a gene; V was cut back by 2 bases and J by 3 bases. The CDR3 is 16 residues long. CDR3 sequence: CASSEGGLAGNYEQYF. CDR3 coding DNA: TGTGCCAGCAGTGAAGGGGGACTAGCGGGAAACTACGAGCAGTACTTC.

V gene TRBV30 combines with J gene TRBJ2-1; 7 bases are shared with TRBD2. Looked up from germline, CDR1 is GTSNPN and CDR2 is SVGIG (reference sequence). V was pared by 0 bases and J by 0 bases, with 2 bases of the junction left unmatched. There are 15 residues in the CDR3. The CDR3 bases are TGTGCCTGGAGTGTGGGGAGGGGCTCCTACAATGAGCAGTTCTTC. Its protein is CAWSVGRGSYNEQFF.

The CDR3 sequence: CASSPLNQPQHF. In nucleotides, the CDR3 is TGTGCCAGCAGCCCCCTCAATCAGCCCCAGCATTTT. The chain joins TRBV6-2 or TRBV6-3 to TRBJ1-5; D call uncertain. The V gene's germline CDR1 is MNHEY and CDR2 SVGEGT. This CDR3 region has 12 residues. The V gene lost 6 bases and the J gene lost 3 bases, with 6 bases spanning the gap.

J is TRBJ2-1 and V is TRBV24-1; weak D call: TRBD2 (6 bases). The germline CDR1 and CDR2 sequences are KGHDR and SFDVKD. The CDR3 is 13 amino acids. Trimming removed 3 bases from V and 9 bases from J, with 11 bases in between. The CDR3 sequence: CATSDASVSEQFF. Here the CDR3 DNA reads TGTGCCACCAGTGATGCTAGCGTCAGTGAGCAGTTCTTC.